The 8 T cell receptor beta chains in this list originate from one sample, sequenced in a study of blood T cell repertoires in COVID-19. Generated by immunoSEQ multiplex PCR, the TCRdb table keeps only in-frame clones and is missing some. The sample consists of tens of thousands of clones, around 93% of them appearing once. Sample: peripheral blood. The receptors come from a human donor with active COVID-19. The donor label of this sample is uncertain.

This clone was counted a few times. J is TRBJ1-4 and V is TRBV4-1; D not resolved. The V gene's germline CDR1 is MGHRA and CDR2 YSYEKL. V dropped 4 bases and J dropped 0 bases, with 18 bases sitting between them. The CDR3 consists of 18 residues. CDR3 sequence reads: CASSRVRADAATNEKLFF. CDR3 nucleotide sequence: TGCGCCAGCAGCCGGGTAAGAGCGGATGCTGCAACTAATGAAAAACTGTTTTTT.

This chain connects TRBV6-1 to TRBJ2-7; possible D gene TRBD1, 6 bases. The CDR3 totals 15 residues. The V and J ends lost 0 bases and 4 bases respectively, with 13 bases between them. Germline V lookup: CDR1 MNHNS, CDR2 SASEGT. CDR3 sequence: CASSEAGARGYEQYF. The CDR3, as DNA: TGTGCCAGCAGTGAAGCAGGAGCCAGGGGATACGAGCAGTACTTC.

The chain joins TRBV19 to TRBJ2-1, with TRBD2 identical over 12 bases. V was pared by 10 bases and J by 0 bases, with 19 bases of the junction left unmatched. The CDR3 has 20 amino acids. Germline V gives CDR1 LNHDA, CDR2 SQIVND (reference sequence). CDR3 amino acids: CATLGELAGGLRPSYNEQFF. For the CDR3, the DNA is TGTGCCACCCTAGGAGAACTAGCGGGGGGCCTAAGACCCTCCTACAATGAGCAGTTCTTC.

The chain couples TRBV6-2 or TRBV6-3 to TRBJ1-5, with D maybe TRBD1 (5 bases). This CDR3 contains 13 residues. The germline V gene has CDR1 MNHEY and CDR2 SVGEGT. The V end was cut by 2 bases, the J end by 7 bases, with 9 bases between. In DNA form, the CDR3 reads TGTGCCAGCAGTTACGGAGGGACCCAGCCCCAGCATTTT. It encodes CASSYGGTQPQHF.

The J gene is TRBJ1-2, the V gene TRBV4-2; 7 positions agree with TRBD1. J gave up 9 bases and V 1 base, and 5 bases lay outside the gene matches. This CDR3 comprises 13 residues. The germline gives CDR1 LGHNA, CDR2 YNFKEQ. Written as DNA, the CDR3 is TGTGCCAGCAGCCAAGGGACAGGTAGGAGCTACACCTTC. Its translation: CASSQGTGRSYTF.

The chain joins TRBV7-9 to TRBJ1-6; 7 bases map to TRBD1. Trimming took 5 bases from V and 2 from J; bases not matched to a gene: 6. CDR3 length: 16 amino acids. Germline lookup yields CDR1 SEHNR and CDR2 FQNEAQ (reference sequence). This CDR3 is CASSLGTVTYNSPLHF. For the CDR3, the DNA is TGTGCCAGCAGCCTCGGGACAGTCACCTATAATTCACCCCTCCACTTT.

The sample holds one count of this clone. The rearrangement joins TRBV6-2 or TRBV6-3 to TRBJ2-2; TRBD2 agrees at 12 bases. V trimming: 5 bases; J trimming: 6 bases; junction bases outside the gene matches: 10. CDR3 size: 17 residues. CDR1 and CDR2 from the germline V gene are MNHEY and SVGEGT. The CDR3 nucleotides are TGTGCCAGCAGTGGACTAGCGGGGATGTCGTACGCCGGGGAGCTGTTTTTT. Amino acids: CASSGLAGMSYAGELFF.

In DNA, the CDR3 is TGTGCCAGCAGCCAAGGGACCGGGGCCTACGAGCAGTACTTC. Protein sequence: CASSQGTGAYEQYF. This sequence joins TRBV3-1 (or the pseudogene TRBV3-2) and TRBJ2-7; TRBD2 is a possible D gene (5 bases). Trimming took 1 base from V and 2 from J, leaving 9 bases between them. The CDR3 covers 14 residues. Germline V gives CDR1 LGHDT, CDR2 YNNKEL (reference sequence).